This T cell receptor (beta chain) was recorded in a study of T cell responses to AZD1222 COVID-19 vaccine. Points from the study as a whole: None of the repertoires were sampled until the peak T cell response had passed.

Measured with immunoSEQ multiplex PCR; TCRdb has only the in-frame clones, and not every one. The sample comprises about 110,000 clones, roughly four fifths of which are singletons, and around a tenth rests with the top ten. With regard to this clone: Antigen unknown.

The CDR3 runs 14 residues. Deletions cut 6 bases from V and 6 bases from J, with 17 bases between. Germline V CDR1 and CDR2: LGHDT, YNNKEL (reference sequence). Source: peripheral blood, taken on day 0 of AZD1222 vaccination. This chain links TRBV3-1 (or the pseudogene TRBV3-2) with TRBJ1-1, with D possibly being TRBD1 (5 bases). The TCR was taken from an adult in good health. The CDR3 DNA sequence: TGTGCCAGCAGTCCCAGGGACTTCAGGGCTGAAGCTTTCTTT. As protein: CASSPRDFRAEAFF.